One T cell receptor beta chain is described in this entry. This clone was observed a handful of times. Its antigen remains unidentified. No base quality information exists; no much larger clone differs at one position. The CDR3 contains 15 residues, cysteine and phenylalanine counted. Just the 45-base CDR3 DNA is kept, in frame starting at base 1. Trimming costs V 3 bases and J 6 bases, and their ends lie 16 bases apart. CDR1 and CDR2, looked up from the germline V gene (reference sequence), are MNHEY and SMNVEV. The sample originates from a study of beta chain features in type 1 diabetes (dated by TCRdb to the late 2010s). Context from the whole study: Mean age, gender distribution, total cell number and subset yield were not different between patients and healthy donors. Across all samples, 90 million to 130 million sorted cells were examined, and cell number per subset correlated strongly with RNA yield. In the study, TCRB repertoires of sorted circulating CD4+ T cell subsets from recently diagnosed type 1 diabetes patients were compared with those of matched healthy donors. Regulatory and stem cell-like memory subsets were isolated from only 8 patients and roughly eight healthy donors, whereas naive and central memory subsets came from all 30 or so donors. What the study reported, not specific to this receptor: Naive, central memory and regulatory TCRB repertoires appeared to be more alike among patients than among healthy donors. Because cDNA rather than genomic DNA was sequenced, highly expressing activated cells could have been over-represented, although no difference in activation and CD3 levels was found between groups. Patients with type 1 diabetes made fewer insertions and deleted more nucleotides at VDJ recombination sites, implying thymic rearrangement abnormalities. Only small numbers of individuals were included in the HLA sub-analyses, which left unresolved whether HLA type had any influence on TCRB rearrangement. PCR may preferentially amplify shorter templates, but because patient and control samples were amplified and corrected together, any resulting skew would affect both groups equally. In all four CD4+ subsets, TCRB CDR3 length was moderately but significantly shorter in type 1 diabetes patients.

The entire amount of isolated RNA was reverse transcribed using the High Capacity cDNA Reverse Transcription Kit, so the sequenced TCRB transcripts were expressed ones. Naive, central memory and regulatory T cell samples underwent deep immunoSEQ sequencing, averaging roughly 3.4 million total reads per sample. After sorted cells were lysed in RLT buffer, RNA was extracted with DNase-treated RNeasy Micro or Mini kits, with the choice depending on cell number. Each cell subset was processed on its own to prevent cross-contamination, while patient and healthy donor samples were processed together. TCRB sequences were amplified from cDNA with the immunoSEQ multiplex PCR, producing 87-bp fragments spanning the CDR3 region. Sequencing of the amplicons was performed on the Illumina HiSeq platform. Turning to the authors' computational methods: Synthetic template baselines were used to correct PCR bias computationally, reads within Hamming distance 2 were collapsed, and singletons that could not be merged were discarded. By aligning reads against IMGT, V, D and J genes, CDR3 length, and insertions or deletions at six rearrangement sites were assigned. Within each subset, clonotype counts were normalized to the number of sorted cells before true diversity and Gini coefficients were calculated with the tcR R package. The overlap coefficient, calculated on TCRB nucleotide sequences, was used to measure repertoire sharing. Out-of-frame TCRB sequences from naive cells were analyzed as a proxy for the pre-selection repertoire. The clones in this table, taken by TCRdb from immuneACCESS, are in-frame only. Not every clone is retained; where verified, under half of the shortfall comes from an unresolved V gene, and the cause of the rest is unknown. D and trimming were read from the DNA, whereas the V and J calls and clone size are those reported in that table. Present in this sample are some 150,000 clones, 8.5% to 12% of which were seen just once. Under 1.5% of the sample belongs to the ten largest clones.

A single peripheral blood draw of approximately 0.11 L on average was collected from each donor into heparinised tubes. Using a panel that included CD45RO, CCR7, CD25, CD127, CD95 and CD27, naive, central memory, regulatory and stem cell-like memory CD4+ T cells were sorted on a BD FACSAria II. Purity was above 95% for every sorted population. PBMCs were isolated right away by Lymphoprep density gradient centrifugation and were stained directly, without culture. To minimize batch effects, samples were stained and sorted in pairs, one healthy donor with one patient per experiment. The receptor chain draws on TRBV27 and TRBJ2-3; no D segment can be confidently identified. Sequencing was performed on naive CD4+ T cells from blood. The cell subset or site label for this specimen denotes: true naive CD4+ T cells. This receptor was obtained from a man between 18 and 29 years old in good health. The DNA sequence reads TGTGCCAGCAGTTTTGGAGCACCGAGAAGGGATACGCAGTATTTT. This translates into CASSFGAPRRDTQYF.